These 28 T cell receptor beta chains were all obtained from the same sample, sequenced in a study of blood T cell repertoires in COVID-19. Profiling relied on immunoSEQ multiplex PCR, and the TCRdb table lists in-frame clones only, not all of them. The sample records 150,000 to 200,000 clones, 70% to 85% being singletons. Sequencing was performed on peripheral blood. These receptors were taken from a woman aged 35 to 49 with COVID-19, enrolled during active disease.

The chain couples TRBV3-1 (or the pseudogene TRBV3-2) to TRBJ2-5; TRBD2 agrees at 10 bases. The CDR3 runs 16 residues. Trimming at V came to 6 bases and at J to 5 bases, leaving 12 bases not matched to a gene. Germline-derived CDR1 and CDR2 are LGHDT and YNNKEL (reference sequence). In DNA, the CDR3 is TGTGCCAGCAGTCAGGGGACTAGCGCTAACTGGGAGACCCAGTACTTC. It encodes CASSQGTSANWETQYF.

This chain joins TRBV28 and TRBJ2-2; TRBD2 matches 12 bases. Per the germline V gene, CDR1 is MDHEN and CDR2 is SYDVKM. The V and J ends lost 5 bases and 6 bases, in that order; junction bases with no gene match: 7. The CDR3 is 16 amino acids. The CDR3 spells CASSPGLAGGSGELFF. The CDR3 bases are TGTGCCAGCAGTCCCGGTCTAGCGGGAGGGTCCGGGGAGCTGTTTTTT.

This chain joins TRBV19 and TRBJ1-5; 7 nucleotides line up with TRBD1. This CDR3 spans 17 amino acids. Germline CDR1 LNHDA, CDR2 SQIVND (reference sequence). Losses at the gene ends were 1 base for V and 1 base for J; bases not matched to a gene: 7. The CDR3, as DNA: TGTGCCAGTAGTATAGCCAAACAGGGGCGAAGCAATCAGCCCCAGCATTTT. Its translation is CASSIAKQGRSNQPQHF.

This clone was observed once. The chain carries TRBV21-1 and TRBJ2-2; the DNA was not used to check the table's D call, TRBD2. TRBV21-1 is a known pseudogene. The CDR3 covers 12 residues. In DNA, the CDR3 is TGTGCCAGCAGCCCGGTCGAGGGGGAGCTGTTTTTT. This encodes CASSPVEGELFF.

This chain joins TRBV3-1 (or the pseudogene TRBV3-2) and TRBJ1-5; TRBD1 matches 7 bases. J gave up 5 bases and V 6 bases, and 4 bases lay outside the gene matches. This CDR3 contains 13 residues. The germline V gene has CDR1 LGHDT and CDR2 YNNKEL (reference sequence). The DNA of the CDR3 is TGTGCCAGCAGTGATACAGGGGATCAGCCCCAGCATTTT. This gives the protein CASSDTGDQPQHF.

The V gene is TRBV9, the J gene TRBJ2-1; tentatively, D is TRBD2 (6 bases). In germline, CDR1 is SGDLS, CDR2 YYNGEE. Trimming cost V 4 bases and J 0 bases, with 11 bases left between them. The CDR3 runs to 15 residues. CDR3 loop: CASSPSSDSYNEQFF. In nucleotides, the CDR3 is TGTGCCAGCAGCCCATCTAGCGACTCCTACAATGAGCAGTTCTTC.

The chain recombines TRBV5-1 with TRBJ2-3, with unresolved D. Germline assignment: CDR1 SGHRS and CDR2 YFSETQ. Trimming removed 0 bases from V and 7 bases from J, with 9 bases in between. CDR3 length: 13 amino acids. In DNA, the CDR3 is TGCGCCAGCAGCTTGGCCTCCTTAAATACGCAGTATTTT. Translated, it gives CASSLASLNTQYF. Using reference TRBV5-1 and TRBJ2-3 for the parts outside the CDR3, the full variable domain is KAGVTQTPRYLIKTRGQQVTLSCSPISGHRSVSWYQQTPGQGLQFLFEYFSETQRNKGNFPGRFSGRQFSNSRSEMNVSTLELGDSALYLCASSLASLNTQYFGPGTRLTVL.

V and J are TRBV10-1 and TRBJ2-7; D unresolved. There are 11 residues in the CDR3. The germline V gene encodes CDR1 WNHNN and CDR2 SYGVQD (reference sequence). Trimming pared 9 bases from V and 4 bases from J, leaving 10 bases between. The CDR3 DNA is TGCGCCAGTGCGAGCAATTACGAGCAGTACTTC. This translates into CASASNYEQYF.

The chain couples TRBV28 to TRBJ1-5, with 8 positions matching TRBD1. V lost 10 bases to trimming and J lost 6 bases; unmatched junction nucleotides: 14. Germline CDR1 is MDHEN and CDR2 is SYDVKM. The CDR3 has 15 residues. The CDR3 DNA follows: TGTGCCACCGGTAACCAGGGGGCGGTCGGTCAGCCCCAGCATTTT. Translation: CATGNQGAVGQPQHF. Full variable domain (outside the CDR3, taken from reference TRBV28 and TRBJ1-5): DVKVTQSSRYLVKRTGEKVFLECVQDMDHENMFWYRQDPGLGLRLIYFSYDVKMKEKGDIPEGYSVSREKKERFSLILESASTNQTSMYLCATGNQGAVGQPQHFGDGTRLSIL.

The chain is built from TRBV30 and TRBJ2-5; 14 bases are shared with TRBD2. Trimming cost V 1 base and J 6 bases; bases outside gene matches: 4. Germline V gene sequence: CDR1 GTSNPN, CDR2 SVGIG (reference sequence). The CDR3 is 15 amino acids. The CDR3 spells CAWSAGLAGEKTQYF. The DNA for the CDR3 is TGTGCCTGGAGTGCGGGACTAGCGGGGGAAAAGACCCAGTACTTC.

The chain joins TRBV28 to TRBJ2-1; 16 bases match TRBD2. This CDR3 spans 17 amino acids. With 5 bases clipped from V and 10 bases from J, the junction kept 11 bases outside the gene matches. Germline V gene sequence: CDR1 MDHEN, CDR2 SYDVKM. CDR3 DNA: TGTGCCAGCAGTAACCCGGGACTAGCGGGAGGGAAACTCGAGCAGTTCTTC. Its translation: CASSNPGLAGGKLEQFF.

The CDR3 nucleotides read TGTGCCAGCAGTTTATCGCAGGGCACCGGGGAGCTGTTTTTT. It translates to CASSLSQGTGELFF. The V and J genes are TRBV27 and TRBJ2-2; tentative D call: TRBD1 (5 bases). CDR3 size: 14 residues. With 0 bases removed from V and 4 bases from J, the gap between germline ends came to 6 bases. Per germline, CDR1 MNHEY and CDR2 SMNVEV (reference sequence).

The genes are TRBV5-1 and TRBJ2-7, with TRBD2 matching 14 bases. Looked up from germline, CDR1 is SGHRS and CDR2 is YFSETQ. The length of the CDR3 is 15 residues. Germline trimming cut 3 bases from V and 5 bases from J; bases unmatched to any gene: 4. CDR3 sequence reads: CASSSGLAGDHEQYF. For the CDR3, the DNA is TGCGCCAGCAGCTCGGGACTAGCGGGAGACCACGAGCAGTACTTC. Using reference TRBV5-1 and TRBJ2-7 for the parts outside the CDR3, the full variable domain is KAGVTQTPRYLIKTRGQQVTLSCSPISGHRSVSWYQQTPGQGLQFLFEYFSETQRNKGNFPGRFSGRQFSNSRSEMNVSTLELGDSALYLCASSSGLAGDHEQYFGPGTRLTVT.

The CDR3 loop reads CASSLSSTDTQYF. The CDR3 DNA follows: TGTGCCAGCAGCTTATCGAGCACAGATACGCAGTATTTT. This sequence joins TRBV7-3 and TRBJ2-3; D remains ambiguous. Trimming shortened V by 2 bases and J by 0 bases, and 3 bases separated the two germline ends. Looked up from germline, CDR1 is SGHTA and CDR2 is FQGTGA. CDR3 length: 13 residues. Full variable domain (outside the CDR3, taken from reference TRBV7-3 and TRBJ2-3): GAGVSQTPSNKVTEKGKYVELRCDPISGHTALYWYRQSLGQGPEFLIYFQGTGAADDSGLPNDRFFAVRPEGSVSTLKIQRTERGDSAVYLCASSLSSTDTQYFGPGTRLTVL.

The J gene is TRBJ2-3, the V gene TRBV9; 7 bases are a match to TRBD2. The CDR3 is made up of 14 amino acids. Germline V lookup: CDR1 SGDLS, CDR2 YYNGEE. V dropped 3 bases and J dropped 3; count of bases not matched to a gene: 4. CDR3 coding DNA: TGTGCCAGCAGCGGCGGGAGTATAACAGATACGCAGTATTTT. Its translation: CASSGGSITDTQYF.

A note on this clone: This specimen includes other DNA sequences encoding the same CDR3. The chain carries TRBV18 and TRBJ1-1, with D perhaps matching TRBD1 (5 bases). This CDR3 spans 12 amino acids. V lost 3 bases and J 7 bases, leaving 9 bases between the germline ends. Germline values: CDR1 KGHSH, CDR2 LQKENI. The CDR3 sequence: CASSPQGGEAFF. For the CDR3, the DNA is TGTGCCAGCTCACCCCAGGGAGGTGAAGCTTTCTTT.

The gene calls are TRBV7-9 and TRBJ1-2; D ambiguous. Germline-derived CDR1 and CDR2 are SEHNR and FQNEAQ (reference sequence). Trimming left V 5 bases short and J 3 bases short, with 13 bases between. CDR3 size: 14 residues. Written as DNA, the CDR3 is TGTGCCAGCAGCCCAGGTACAAAGCACTATGGCTACACCTTC. Translation: CASSPGTKHYGYTF. Looking up the rest from reference TRBV7-9 and TRBJ1-2 gives the full variable domain: DTGVSQNPRHKITKRGQNVTFRCDPISEHNRLYWYRQTLGQGPEFLTYFQNEAQLEKSRLLSDRFSAERPKGSFSTLEIQRTEQGDSAMYLCASSPGTKHYGYTFGSGTRLTVV.

The count of this clone is one. The CDR3 loop reads CASSLGAGTYGYTF. In DNA, the CDR3 is TGCGCCAGCAGCTTGGGGGCAGGGACTTATGGCTACACCTTC. The V call is TRBV5-1, the J call TRBJ1-2; D possibly corresponds to TRBD1 (5 bases). The CDR3 loop spans 14 amino acids. V lost 0 bases to trimming and J lost 5 bases, with 11 bases between them. The germline V gene has CDR1 SGHRS and CDR2 YFSETQ.

The V and J genes are TRBV9 and TRBJ2-1; 15 bases match TRBD2. The ends lost 1 base at V and 5 bases at J; junction bases unmatched: 4. There are 17 residues in the CDR3. CDR1 is SGDLS and CDR2 is YYNGEE in the germline V gene. The DNA of the CDR3 is TGTGCCAGCAGCGTAACGGGACTAGCGGGAGGCCACAATGAGCAGTTCTTC. Translation: CASSVTGLAGGHNEQFF.

J is TRBJ2-2 and V is TRBV9; 7 nucleotides line up with TRBD2. The germline V gene encodes CDR1 SGDLS and CDR2 YYNGEE. V was clipped by 2 bases and J by 3 bases; unmatched bases: 1. The length of the CDR3 is 14 residues. The CDR3, as DNA: TGTGCCAGCAGCGTCCTAGCGGACACCGGGGAGCTGTTTTTT. Protein sequence: CASSVLADTGELFF.

The gene calls are TRBV27 and TRBJ2-7; maybe TRBD1 (5 bases). This CDR3 spans 18 amino acids. Trimming took off 6 bases at V and 1 base at J, with 25 bases between the two ends. In germline, CDR1 is MNHEY, CDR2 SMNVEV (reference sequence). The CDR3: CASSTKGVSNYISYEQYF. DNA for the CDR3: TGTGCCAGCAGCACAAAAGGGGTCTCCAACTACATATCCTACGAGCAGTACTTC.

The chain carries TRBV4-2 and TRBJ2-3; 8 bases map to TRBD2. Looked up from germline, CDR1 is LGHNA and CDR2 is YNFKEQ. With 1 base clipped from V and 7 bases from J, the junction kept 28 bases outside the gene matches. The CDR3 contains 22 residues. The DNA for the CDR3 is TGTGCCAGCAGCCAAGCTCTTTCCGGGACTAGTTGGCAATGGGGCAATCAAAATACGCAGTATTTT. Amino acids: CASSQALSGTSWQWGNQNTQYF.

As concerns this clone: A much larger clone lies one base from this, so it may be a read error. The same CDR3 is also encoded by other DNA sequences in this sample. The V call is TRBV30, the J call TRBJ1-5, with 7 bases identical to TRBD1. This CDR3 has 12 amino acids. Germline V gene data show CDR1 as GTSNPN and CDR2 as SVGIG (reference sequence). This chain's CDR3 is CAWSVQGQPQHF. DNA of the CDR3: TGTGCTTGGAGTGTACAGGGGCAGCCCCAGCATTTT.

The J gene is TRBJ1-6, the V gene TRBV5-6, with D unresolved. V dropped 4 bases and J dropped 13 bases, with 12 bases sitting between them. The CDR3 consists of 12 residues. Germline CDR1 reads SGHDT; CDR2 reads YYEEEE. The CDR3 nucleotides read TGTGCCAGCAGCACCGCTACCTTTCCCCTCCACTTT. Encoded protein: CASSTATFPLHF.

The V and J genes are TRBV18 and TRBJ1-2, with 7 bases matching TRBD1. This CDR3 has 13 residues. From germline, CDR1 is KGHSH and CDR2 LQKENI. Losses at the gene ends were 4 bases for V and 3 bases for J; bases not matched to a gene: 2. DNA of the CDR3: TGTGCCAGCTCACGAGACAGGGACTATGGCTACACCTTC. Residues: CASSRDRDYGYTF. Complete variable domain (other parts from reference TRBV18 and TRBJ1-2): NAGVMQNPRHLVRRRGQEARLRCSPMKGHSHVYWYRQLPEEGLKFMVYLQKENIIDESGMPKERFSAEFPKEGPSILRIQQVVRGDSAAYFCASSRDRDYGYTFGSGTRLTVV.

This clone has only one observation. V is TRBV10-3 and J is TRBJ1-1; TRBD1 is a possible D gene (5 bases). The CDR3 is 13 residues long. Germline V gives CDR1 ENHRY, CDR2 SYGVKD. V lost 10 bases to trimming and J lost 6 bases, with 18 bases between them. In DNA, the CDR3 is TGTGCCACGGGGGACGGGATGGAGGCTGAAGCTTTCTTT. Amino acids: CATGDGMEAEAFF.

V and J are TRBV15 and TRBJ1-1, with TRBD1 matching 7 bases. With 5 bases clipped from V and 0 bases from J, the junction kept 6 bases outside the gene matches. The CDR3 spans 15 residues. The germline V gene encodes CDR1 LNHNV and CDR2 YYDKDF (reference sequence). CDR3 bases: TGTGCCACCAGCGGACCACAGGGGTTGAACACTGAAGCTTTCTTT. It encodes CATSGPQGLNTEAFF.

This chain joins TRBV20-1 and TRBJ1-1; D unclear. The CDR3 has 11 amino acids. Germline CDR1 reads DFQATT; CDR2 reads SNEGSKA (reference sequence). V lost 8 bases, J lost 0 bases, and 7 bases lay in between. The chain's CDR3 is CSPTMNTEAFF. The CDR3 coding sequence is TGCAGTCCCACAATGAACACTGAAGCTTTCTTT.